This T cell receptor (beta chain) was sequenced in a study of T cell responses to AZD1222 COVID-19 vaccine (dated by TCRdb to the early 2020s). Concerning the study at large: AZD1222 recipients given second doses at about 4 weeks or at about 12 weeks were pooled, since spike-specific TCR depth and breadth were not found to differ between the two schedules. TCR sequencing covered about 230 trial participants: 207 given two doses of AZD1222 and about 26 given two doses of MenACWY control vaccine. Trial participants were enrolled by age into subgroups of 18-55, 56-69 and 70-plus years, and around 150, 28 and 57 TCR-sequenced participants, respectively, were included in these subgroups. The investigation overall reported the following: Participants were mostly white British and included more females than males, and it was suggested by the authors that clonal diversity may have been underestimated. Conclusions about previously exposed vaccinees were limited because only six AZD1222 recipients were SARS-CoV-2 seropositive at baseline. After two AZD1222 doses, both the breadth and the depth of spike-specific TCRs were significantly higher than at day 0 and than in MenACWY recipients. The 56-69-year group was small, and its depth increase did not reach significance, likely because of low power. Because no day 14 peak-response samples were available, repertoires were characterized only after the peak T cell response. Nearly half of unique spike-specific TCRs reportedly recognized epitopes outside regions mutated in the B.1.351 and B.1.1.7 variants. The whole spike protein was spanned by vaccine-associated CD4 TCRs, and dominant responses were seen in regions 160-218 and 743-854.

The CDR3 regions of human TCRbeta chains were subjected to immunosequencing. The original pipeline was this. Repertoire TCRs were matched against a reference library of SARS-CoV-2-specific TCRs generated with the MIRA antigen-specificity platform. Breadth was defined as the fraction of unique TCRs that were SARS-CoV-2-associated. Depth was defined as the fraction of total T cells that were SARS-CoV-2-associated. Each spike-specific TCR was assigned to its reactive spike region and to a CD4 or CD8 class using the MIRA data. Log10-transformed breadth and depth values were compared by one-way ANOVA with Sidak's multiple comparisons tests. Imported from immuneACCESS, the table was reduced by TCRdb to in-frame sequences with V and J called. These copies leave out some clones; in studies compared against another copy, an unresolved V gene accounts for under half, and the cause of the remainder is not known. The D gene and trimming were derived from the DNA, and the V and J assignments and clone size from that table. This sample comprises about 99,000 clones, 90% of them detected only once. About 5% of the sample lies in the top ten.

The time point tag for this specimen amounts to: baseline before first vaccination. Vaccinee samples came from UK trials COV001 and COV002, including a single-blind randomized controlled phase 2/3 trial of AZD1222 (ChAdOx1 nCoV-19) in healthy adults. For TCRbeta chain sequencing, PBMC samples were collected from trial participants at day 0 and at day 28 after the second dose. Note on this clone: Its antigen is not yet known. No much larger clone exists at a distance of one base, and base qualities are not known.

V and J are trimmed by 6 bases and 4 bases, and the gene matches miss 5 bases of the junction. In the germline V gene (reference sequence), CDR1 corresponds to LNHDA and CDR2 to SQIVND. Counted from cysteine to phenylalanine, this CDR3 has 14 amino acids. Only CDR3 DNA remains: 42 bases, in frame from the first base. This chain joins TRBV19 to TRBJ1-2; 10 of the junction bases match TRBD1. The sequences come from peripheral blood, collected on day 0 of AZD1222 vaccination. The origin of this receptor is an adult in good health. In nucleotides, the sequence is TGTGCCAGTAGCTCAGGACAGGGGGGCTATGGCTACACCTTC. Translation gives CASSSGQGGYGYTF. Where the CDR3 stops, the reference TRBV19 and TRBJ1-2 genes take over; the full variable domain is DGGITQSPKYLFRKEGQNVTLSCEQNLNHDAMYWYRQDPGQGLRLIYYSQIVNDFQKGDIAEGYSVSREKKESFPLTVTSAQKNPTAFYLCASSSGQGGYGYTFGSGTRLTVV.